This TCR beta chain was captured in a study of regulatory T cells in long-lasting Graves disease. V lost 9 bases, J lost 0 bases, and 27 bases lay in between. CDR3 size: 19 residues. Germline values: CDR1 LNHDA, CDR2 SQIVND (reference sequence). For TCR beta, libraries came from iRepertoire HTBI primers and Arm-PCR of CDR3 regions. MiXCR, applied by TCRdb to the multiplex PCR reads, yields one record per CDR3 protein. The sample contains 500,000 to 700,000 distinct CDR3 sequences, 15% to 20% of which appear only once. Time point meaning: newly diagnosed GD, antithyroid drugs for less than 3 months. PBMC RNA was the source of the TCR library. The sample also formed part of further work on T cells in Graves' hyperthyroidism and ophthalmopathy.

Sequenced here: peripheral blood mononuclear cells (PBMCs), sampled at new diagnosis, from a patient treated with antithyroid drugs. The receptor comes from a woman in her thirties with Graves disease. This sequence joins TRBV19 and TRBJ1-5; D remains ambiguous. CDR3 DNA sequence: TGTGCCAGCGTCTCGGATACCGGGCCTCAACTTCATAGCAATCAGCCCCAGCATTTT. It yields the protein CASVSDTGPQLHSNQPQHF.